A single sample is the source of the 30 T cell receptor beta chains below, sequenced in a study of blood T cell repertoires in COVID-19. TCRdb keeps only in-frame clones here, not all; method: immunoSEQ multiplex PCR. The data show some 59,000 clones, 70% to 90% seen once. The sample comprised peripheral blood. All receptors come from a man in his 60s with acute or convalescent COVID-19.

This chain joins TRBV7-9 and TRBJ1-2; no reliable D call. Germline V lookup: CDR1 SEHNR, CDR2 FQNEAQ (reference sequence). Trimming took 1 base from V and 0 from J, leaving 9 bases between them. CDR3 length equals 15 residues. Here the CDR3 reads CASSLGGLPNYGYTF. CDR3 in DNA: TGTGCCAGCAGCTTAGGAGGGCTACCTAACTATGGCTACACCTTC.

J is TRBJ1-6 and V is TRBV4-1, with 9 positions matching TRBD1. The CDR3 runs 15 residues. The trim removed 1 base at V and 6 bases at J, leaving 1 base unmatched. Germline CDR1 MGHRA, CDR2 YSYEKL. Here the CDR3 reads CASSQATGGNSPLHF. CDR3 coding DNA: TGCGCCAGCAGCCAAGCGACAGGGGGTAATTCACCCCTCCACTTT.

CDR3 region: CASIQEGQGSHEQYF. The CDR3, as DNA: TGTGCCAGCATTCAAGAGGGACAGGGTTCCCACGAGCAGTACTTC. The V and J genes are TRBV2 and TRBJ2-7; 9 nucleotides match TRBD1. Unmatched junction bases numbered 12, after V lost 7 bases and J lost 5 bases. The length of the CDR3 is 15 residues. Looked up from germline, CDR1 is SNHLY and CDR2 is FYNNEI.

The rearrangement uses TRBV7-2 and TRBJ2-5, with TRBD2 matching over 7 bases. V lost 4 bases to trimming and J lost 5 bases; unmatched junction nucleotides: 4. Germline V gene lookup returns CDR1 SGHTA and CDR2 FQGNSA. CDR3 length: 13 residues. DNA of the CDR3: TGTGCCAGCAGCTATTGGGGGGGGGAGACCCAGTACTTC. The encoded protein is CASSYWGGETQYF.

This chain joins TRBV10-2 and TRBJ2-2, with D maybe TRBD1 (6 bases). The CDR3 runs 15 residues. V lost 2 bases to trimming and J lost 1 base, with 8 bases between them. CDR1 WSHSY and CDR2 SAAADI come from the germline V gene. CDR3 amino acids: CASSETGRNTGELFF. The CDR3 nucleotides are TGCGCCAGCAGTGAGACAGGGAGGAACACCGGGGAGCTGTTTTTT.

The V call is TRBV5-1, the J call TRBJ2-5, with a weak D call TRBD1 (6 bases). Per the germline V gene, CDR1 is SGHRS and CDR2 is YFSETQ. The CDR3 is 14 amino acids. V was shortened by 1 base and J by 1 base, with 8 bases between the two germline ends. The CDR3 loop is CASSLRQVQETQYF. CDR3 nucleotides: TGCGCCAGCAGCTTGAGACAGGTCCAAGAGACCCAGTACTTC.

The J gene is TRBJ1-6, the V gene TRBV27, with no clear D. Trimming shortened V by 3 bases and J by 6 bases, and 9 bases separated the two germline ends. This CDR3 comprises 14 residues. The V gene's germline CDR1 is MNHEY and CDR2 SMNVEV (reference sequence). As DNA, the CDR3 is TGTGCCAGCAGTTTTGGTGCGGGTAATTCACCCCTCCACTTT. It specifies CASSFGAGNSPLHF.

The rearrangement uses TRBV6-2 or TRBV6-3 and TRBJ2-4; a weak D match, TRBD1 (7 bases). The CDR3 runs to 13 residues. Trimming removed 0 bases from V and 9 bases from J, with 9 bases in between. Looked up from germline, CDR1 is MNHEY and CDR2 is SVGEGT. CDR3 protein: CASSYSQGGIQYF. Here the CDR3 DNA reads TGTGCCAGCAGTTACTCTCAGGGGGGCATTCAGTACTTC.

The chain has TRBV6-6 and TRBJ2-3, with D unresolved. The V end lost 0 bases, the J end lost 2 bases, and 6 bases lay between the germline ends. CDR3 length: 14 residues. Germline-derived CDR1 and CDR2 are MNHNY and SVGAGI (reference sequence). In DNA, the CDR3 is TGTGCCAGCAGTTACTCGAGGCTCACAGATACGCAGTATTTT. Protein product: CASSYSRLTDTQYF.

The chain employs TRBV3-1 (or the pseudogene TRBV3-2) and TRBJ2-7, with a possible D match to TRBD2 (5 bases). From germline, CDR1 is LGHDT and CDR2 YNNKEL (reference sequence). The CDR3 totals 14 residues. Trimming removed 4 bases at V and 2 bases at J, with 12 bases between. CDR3 bases: TGTGCCAGCAGCCGGCGGGCCATAACCTACGAGCAGTACTTC. This encodes CASSRRAITYEQYF.

The chain carries TRBV9 and TRBJ2-3, with TRBD1 matching 9 bases. The CDR3 is made up of 17 amino acids. Germline CDR1 SGDLS, CDR2 YYNGEE. Trimming took 4 bases from V and 2 from J; bases not matched to a gene: 11. CDR3 in amino acids: CASSQNHRGRNTDTQYF. The DNA for the CDR3 is TGTGCCAGCAGCCAAAACCACAGGGGGCGGAACACAGATACGCAGTATTTT.

The J gene is TRBJ2-7, the V gene TRBV5-4, with 9 nucleotides matching TRBD1. This CDR3 contains 15 residues. V was pared by 4 bases and J by 5 bases, with 10 bases of the junction left unmatched. Germline CDR1 reads SGHNT; CDR2 reads YYREEE (reference sequence). The chain's CDR3 is CASSLFRDRDHEQYF. In DNA form, the CDR3 reads TGTGCCAGCAGCCTTTTCCGGGACAGGGACCACGAGCAGTACTTC.

The rearrangement joins TRBV21-1 to TRBJ1-3; the table assigns TRBD1, which was not confirmed against the DNA. TRBV21-1 is a recognized pseudogene. The CDR3 runs to 13 residues. The CDR3 coding sequence is TGTGCCAGCAGCAGGGACAGGGAGGACACCATATATTTT. Protein: CASSRDREDTIYF.

This chain joins TRBV19 and TRBJ2-2; TRBD2 aligns across 7 bases. The trim removed 1 base at V and 6 bases at J, leaving 2 bases unmatched. The CDR3 consists of 14 residues. Germline CDR1 is LNHDA and CDR2 is SQIVND (reference sequence). For the CDR3, the DNA is TGTGCCAGTAGTATAGCGGGGGGACCCGGGGAGCTGTTTTTT. This translates into CASSIAGGPGELFF. Full variable domain (rest looked up from reference TRBV19 and TRBJ2-2): DGGITQSPKYLFRKEGQNVTLSCEQNLNHDAMYWYRQDPGQGLRLIYYSQIVNDFQKGDIAEGYSVSREKKESFPLTVTSAQKNPTAFYLCASSIAGGPGELFFGEGSRLTVL.

The chain combines TRBV19 with TRBJ1-1; D may be TRBD1 (5 bases). V gave up 3 bases and J gave up 8 bases, with 13 bases separating them. This CDR3 has 13 residues. The V gene's germline CDR1 is LNHDA and CDR2 SQIVND (reference sequence). The CDR3 region is CASSIGRQKEAFF. DNA for the CDR3: TGTGCCAGTAGTATCGGAAGACAGAAAGAAGCTTTCTTT.

This sequence joins TRBV6-5 and TRBJ2-5; D uncertain. This CDR3 spans 16 amino acids. CDR1 is MNHEY and CDR2 is SVGAGI in the germline V gene. Trimming removed 2 bases from V and 2 bases from J, with 15 bases in between. CDR3 in amino acids: CASSYLSVREQETQYF. The CDR3 DNA reads TGTGCCAGCAGTTACCTATCGGTACGCGAACAAGAGACCCAGTACTTC.

V gene TRBV6-5 combines with J gene TRBJ1-2, with D possibly matching TRBD1 (5 bases). The germline V gene encodes CDR1 MNHEY and CDR2 SVGAGI. The CDR3 extends over 13 amino acids. Trimming took off 6 bases at V and 1 base at J, with 9 bases between the two ends. The CDR3 nucleotides read TGTGCCAGCAGAGACAGCTTTAACTATGGCTACACCTTC. Amino acid sequence: CASRDSFNYGYTF.

The chain recombines TRBV19 with TRBJ1-2; the D gene is possibly TRBD1 (6 bases). This CDR3 has 13 amino acids. Deletions cut 3 bases from V and 6 bases from J, with 11 bases between. The V gene's germline CDR1 is LNHDA and CDR2 SQIVND (reference sequence). The CDR3, as DNA: TGTGCCAGTAGTATCACACAGGGCAATGGCTACACCTTC. This encodes CASSITQGNGYTF.

In nucleotides, the CDR3 is TGTGCCAGCAGTTCGACTCCGGCTAGCCAATCCCCGCAGTACTTC. This codes for CASSSTPASQSPQYF. This sequence joins TRBV7-2 and TRBJ2-7; tentatively, D is TRBD2 (5 bases). The CDR3 extends over 15 amino acids. Trimming removed 6 bases at V and 9 bases at J, with 24 bases between. Germline V gene sequence: CDR1 SGHTA, CDR2 FQGNSA.

V is TRBV25-1 and J is TRBJ2-3; the D gene is possibly TRBD2 (6 bases). V was cut by 4 bases and J by 0 bases, with 14 bases left in between. The CDR3 spans 16 residues. CDR1 MGHDK and CDR2 SYGVNS come from the germline V gene. CDR3 in DNA: TGTGCCAGCAGTGGCGGGACTTTTACTAGCACAGATACGCAGTATTTT. Its translation is CASSGGTFTSTDTQYF.

CDR3 nucleotide sequence: TGTGCCAGCAGCTTATCAAGACTAGCGGGGGGTATCACCGGGGAGCTGTTTTTT. It yields the protein CASSLSRLAGGITGELFF. The rearrangement uses TRBV11-2 and TRBJ2-2, with 13 bases matching TRBD2. V dropped 2 bases and J dropped 4; count of bases not matched to a gene: 7. CDR3 length: 18 residues. The germline V gene encodes CDR1 SGHAT and CDR2 FQNNGV.

J is TRBJ2-7 and V is TRBV15; 7 bases line up with TRBD2. The CDR3 sequence is 15 residues long. The V gene's germline CDR1 is LNHNV and CDR2 YYDKDF (reference sequence). V was clipped by 0 bases and J by 4 bases; unmatched bases: 6. CDR3 bases: TGTGCCACCAGCAGAGAACCAGCGGGGAGGTACGAGCAGTACTTC. Its translation is CATSREPAGRYEQYF.

The chain links TRBV3-1 (or the pseudogene TRBV3-2) to TRBJ1-1, with 8 bases aligning to TRBD1. CDR1 is LGHDT, CDR2 YNNKEL, per germline (reference sequence). This CDR3 is 15 amino acids long. V lost 4 bases and J lost 1; bases outside the gene matches: 5. The CDR3 DNA is TGTGCCAGCAGCCGGTCTGGACAGGGGAACACTGAAGCTTTCTTT. This encodes CASSRSGQGNTEAFF.

The genes are TRBV24-1 and TRBJ1-2, with D perhaps TRBD1 (5 bases). The V and J ends lost 5 bases and 1 base respectively, with 7 bases between them. This CDR3 is built from 13 residues. Germline CDR1 KGHDR, CDR2 SFDVKD. The CDR3 reads CATSGGVNYGYTF. The CDR3 nucleotides are TGTGCCACCAGTGGGGGCGTTAACTATGGCTACACCTTC.

The CDR3 nucleotides are TGTGCCAGCAGCGTGCGGGGACAGGGATTTGGAAACACCATATATTTT. Encoded protein: CASSVRGQGFGNTIYF. The V and J genes are TRBV9 and TRBJ1-3; 9 bases agree with TRBD1. Per the germline V gene, CDR1 is SGDLS and CDR2 is YYNGEE. The V gene end was trimmed by 2 bases and the J gene end by 3 bases; junction bases not matched to a gene: 6. This CDR3 is built from 16 residues. Using reference TRBV9 and TRBJ1-3 for the parts outside the CDR3, the full variable domain is DSGVTQTPKHLITATGQRVTLRCSPRSGDLSVYWYQQSLDQGLQFLIQYYNGEERAKGNILERFSAQQFPDLHSELNLSSLELGDSALYFCASSVRGQGFGNTIYFGEGSWLTVV.

This chain links TRBV2 with TRBJ1-2, with D tentatively TRBD1 (6 bases). V was clipped by 0 bases and J by 8 bases, with 22 bases between them. Germline lookup yields CDR1 SNHLY and CDR2 FYNNEI. The CDR3 is made up of 17 amino acids. CDR3 amino acids: CASSEALLDRGGQGYTF. In DNA, the CDR3 is TGTGCCAGCAGTGAAGCGCTTCTGGATCGGGGGGGGCAAGGCTACACCTTC.

V and J are TRBV30 and TRBJ2-7; TRBD1 is a possible D gene (6 bases). Trimming took off 1 base at V and 2 bases at J, with 9 bases between the two ends. The CDR3 totals 13 residues. Germline V lookup: CDR1 GTSNPN, CDR2 SVGIG (reference sequence). This chain's CDR3 is CAWSAQGAYEQYF. Here the CDR3 DNA reads TGTGCCTGGAGTGCACAGGGTGCCTACGAGCAGTACTTC.

The J gene is TRBJ2-2, the V gene TRBV5-1, with a weak D call TRBD2 (5 bases). Germline CDR1 SGHRS, CDR2 YFSETQ. V shed 4 bases and J shed 5 bases, with 15 bases lying between them. This CDR3 comprises 15 residues. The CDR3: CASSTGLPGTGELFF. The CDR3 bases are TGCGCCAGCAGCACTGGACTCCCGGGAACCGGGGAGCTGTTTTTT.

The genes are TRBV19 and TRBJ1-3, with a weak D call TRBD1 (5 bases). There are 16 residues in the CDR3. The germline V and J ends were trimmed by 7 bases and 2 bases, with 18 bases remaining between them. Per germline, CDR1 LNHDA and CDR2 SQIVND (reference sequence). CDR3 amino acids: CASTLRAGSTGNTIYF. The CDR3 bases are TGTGCCAGTACCCTTCGGGCAGGGTCCACTGGAAACACCATATATTTT. Using reference TRBV19 and TRBJ1-3 for the parts outside the CDR3, the full variable domain is DGGITQSPKYLFRKEGQNVTLSCEQNLNHDAMYWYRQDPGQGLRLIYYSQIVNDFQKGDIAEGYSVSREKKESFPLTVTSAQKNPTAFYLCASTLRAGSTGNTIYFGEGSWLTVV.

The rearrangement uses TRBV7-9 and TRBJ2-3, with no clear D. Germline CDR1 is SEHNR and CDR2 is FQNEAQ (reference sequence). The V gene lost 1 base and the J gene lost 5 bases, with 7 bases spanning the gap. This CDR3 is 13 amino acids long. CDR3 residues: CASSLGARDTQYF. The DNA for the CDR3 is TGTGCCAGCAGCTTAGGGGCCCGAGATACGCAGTATTTT.